This T cell receptor beta chain was identified in a study of T cell responses to AZD1222 COVID-19 vaccine. Study-level points and caveats: Receipt of two AZD1222 doses was followed by a rise in Spike-specific TCR breadth and depth.

Germline V CDR1 and CDR2: LGHNA, YNFKEQ. Trimming pared 6 bases from V and 1 base from J, leaving 22 bases between. This CDR3 has 17 amino acids. Notes on this clone: Its antigen is unknown.

This table comes from immunoSEQ multiplex PCR, and its TCRdb copy is limited to in-frame clones, with some not included. The data contain 45,000 to 70,000 clones, approximately 86% of them singletons. This sequence was found in an adult in good health. The rearrangement uses TRBV4-2 and TRBJ2-7; possibly TRBD1 or TRBD2 for D (5 bases each). Sequenced here: peripheral blood, sampled on day 0 of AZD1222 vaccination. CDR3 nucleotides: TGTGCCAGCAGTATGGGACCGGCCATTCCCGGGTCCTACGAGCAGTACTTC. It encodes CASSMGPAIPGSYEQYF.